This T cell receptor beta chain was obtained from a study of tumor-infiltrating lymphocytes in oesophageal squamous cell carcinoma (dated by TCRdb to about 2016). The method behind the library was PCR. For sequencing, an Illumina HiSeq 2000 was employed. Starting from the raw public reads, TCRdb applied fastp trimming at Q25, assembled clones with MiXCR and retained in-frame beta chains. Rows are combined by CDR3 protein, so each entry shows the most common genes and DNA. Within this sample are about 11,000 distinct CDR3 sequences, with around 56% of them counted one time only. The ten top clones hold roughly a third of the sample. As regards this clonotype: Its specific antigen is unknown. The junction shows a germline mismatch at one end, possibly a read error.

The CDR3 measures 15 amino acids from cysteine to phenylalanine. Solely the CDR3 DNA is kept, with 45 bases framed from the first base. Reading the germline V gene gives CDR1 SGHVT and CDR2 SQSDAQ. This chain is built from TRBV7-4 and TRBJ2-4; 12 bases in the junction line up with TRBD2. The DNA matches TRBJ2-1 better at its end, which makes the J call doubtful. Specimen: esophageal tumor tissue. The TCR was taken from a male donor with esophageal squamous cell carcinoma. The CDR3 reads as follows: CASSPTSGGYNEQFF. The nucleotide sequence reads TGTGCTAGCAGCCCGACTAGCGGGGGTTACAATGAGCAGTTCTTC.